These 28 T cell receptor beta chains were all obtained from the same sample, sequenced in a study of cytomegalovirus exposure and HLA in healthy donors. The assay was immunoSEQ multiplex PCR, and TCRdb's table has in-frame clones only and misses some. The top ten clones hold more than 1.5% of a sample with 200,000 to 250,000 clones, 80% to 90% of them seen once. Source material: PBMCs. The receptor set was obtained from a woman between 18 and 29 years old in good health and CMV-seropositive.

CDR3 in amino acids: CASSFRDSNQPQHF. For the CDR3, the DNA is TGTGCCAGCAGTTTCCGGGACAGTAATCAGCCCCAGCATTTT. The chain joins TRBV27 to TRBJ1-5, with TRBD1 matching 7 bases. The CDR3 runs 14 residues. From germline, CDR1 is MNHEY and CDR2 SMNVEV (reference sequence). Trimming cost V 3 bases and J 4 bases; bases outside gene matches: 3.

The chain employs TRBV4-2 and TRBJ1-3; D might be TRBD1 (5 bases). CDR1 and CDR2 from the germline V gene are LGHNA and YNFKEQ. The CDR3 loop spans 14 amino acids. V lost 0 bases to trimming and J lost 2 bases, with 5 bases between them. CDR3 in DNA: TGTGCCAGCAGCCAAGACAGGGCTGGAAACACCATATATTTT. It is translated as CASSQDRAGNTIYF.

This clone was observed a few times. This rearrangement joins TRBV6-6 to TRBJ2-7; D remains ambiguous. CDR3 length: 11 residues. From germline, CDR1 is MNHNY and CDR2 SVGAGI (reference sequence). V lost 9 bases and J lost 7, with 13 bases in between. CDR3 sequence: CASSLAREQYF. The CDR3, as DNA: TGTGCCAGTTCTTTAGCTAGGGAGCAGTACTTC.

The J gene is TRBJ1-2, the V gene TRBV10-2; 10 nucleotides align to TRBD1. This CDR3 spans 14 amino acids. J lost 4 bases, V lost 4 bases, and 3 bases had no gene match. Germline loops: CDR1 WSHSY, CDR2 SAAADI. This CDR3 is CASSGQGAIYGYTF. As DNA, the CDR3 is TGCGCCAGCAGTGGACAGGGGGCAATCTATGGCTACACCTTC.

The chain employs TRBV5-1 and TRBJ1-5; 8 nucleotides line up with TRBD1. The CDR3 consists of 14 residues. Germline lookup yields CDR1 SGHRS and CDR2 YFSETQ. V lost 0 bases, J lost 10 bases, and 6 bases stayed unmatched. This chain's CDR3 is CASSLGQGSVPQHF. DNA for the CDR3: TGCGCCAGCAGCTTGGGACAGGGGTCGGTACCCCAGCATTTT.

This clone came up a few times. This rearrangement joins TRBV14 to TRBJ2-7, with 11 bases identical to TRBD2. Trimming at V came to 4 bases and at J to 0 bases, leaving 5 bases not matched to a gene. CDR1 and CDR2 (germline): SGHDN, FVKESK. The CDR3 spans 16 residues. CDR3 loop: CASSPGLAGNSYEQYF. DNA for the CDR3: TGTGCCAGCAGCCCCGGACTAGCGGGCAACTCCTACGAGCAGTACTTC.

This clone was observed a single time. The V and J genes are TRBV5-1 and TRBJ1-4; 7 bases are shared with TRBD1. The germline gives CDR1 SGHRS, CDR2 YFSETQ. The CDR3 runs to 15 residues. V shed 0 bases and J 7 bases; nucleotides not matched to a gene: 6. The CDR3 region is CASSLARQGGEKLFF. The CDR3 region has the DNA TGCGCCAGCAGCTTGGCTCGACAGGGAGGTGAAAAACTGTTTTTT.

The V call is TRBV7-9, the J call TRBJ2-7; 8 positions match TRBD2. This CDR3 is built from 14 residues. J was trimmed by 5 bases and V by 4 bases; bases with no gene match: 7. Germline assignment: CDR1 SEHNR and CDR2 FQNEAQ (reference sequence). CDR3 coding DNA: TGTGCCAGCAGCTCAAGCGGGAGCGGCAACGAGCAGTACTTC. Amino acid sequence: CASSSSGSGNEQYF.

This clone came up a few times. The chain carries TRBV7-6 and TRBJ2-2, with D unclear. Between the trimmed V and J ends, which lost 4 bases and 2 bases, there was a span of 11 bases. The CDR3 consists of 15 residues. Germline V lookup: CDR1 SGHVS, CDR2 FNYEAQ. The CDR3 nucleotides read TGTGCCAGCAGCTCTAATCCCGGTAACACCGGGGAGCTGTTTTTT. Translating it yields CASSSNPGNTGELFF.

This clone was counted a single time. V usage is TRBV28 and J usage is TRBJ2-3; a possible D gene is TRBD2 (5 bases). This CDR3 has 11 amino acids. V lost 5 bases, J lost 6 bases, and 6 bases lay in between. The V gene's germline CDR1 is MDHEN and CDR2 SYDVKM. The CDR3 DNA reads as TGTGCCAGCAGTAGGGAGGATACGCAGTATTTT. Amino acids: CASSREDTQYF.

J is TRBJ2-7 and V is TRBV30, with D possibly matching TRBD2 (6 bases). This CDR3 is built from 12 residues. V was trimmed by 0 bases and J by 3 bases, leaving 6 bases between them. Germline lookup yields CDR1 GTSNPN and CDR2 SVGIG (reference sequence). The CDR3 nucleotides read TGTGCCTGGAGTGTAGCGGGCTACGAGCAGTACTTC. Amino acids: CAWSVAGYEQYF.

This chain uses TRBV4-1 with TRBJ2-1, with D possibly matching TRBD2 (5 bases). The CDR3 runs 15 residues. Germline-derived CDR1 and CDR2 are MGHRA and YSYEKL. Trimming took off 0 bases at V and 7 bases at J, with 13 bases between the two ends. Here the CDR3 DNA reads TGCGCCAGCAGCCAAGATGTAACTTCGGGGAATGAGCAGTTCTTC. Translation: CASSQDVTSGNEQFF.

The CDR3 loop is CASSLRRGNQPQHF. The CDR3 bases are TGTGCCAGCAGTTTACGAAGGGGGAATCAGCCCCAGCATTTT. The chain joins TRBV28 to TRBJ1-5; the D gene is possibly TRBD1 (6 bases). CDR1 MDHEN and CDR2 SYDVKM come from the germline V gene. The CDR3 contains 14 residues. V gave up 2 bases and J gave up 4 bases, with 9 bases separating them.

This chain uses TRBV6-5 with TRBJ2-1; TRBD2 is a possible D gene (6 bases). The CDR3 sequence is 15 residues long. Trimming removed 5 bases at V and 0 bases at J, with 11 bases between. The germline CDR1 and CDR2 sequences are MNHEY and SVGAGI. The CDR3 reads CASSLDGSSYNEQFF. CDR3 nucleotides: TGTGCCAGCAGTCTGGACGGGAGCTCCTACAATGAGCAGTTCTTC.

This sequence joins TRBV28 and TRBJ2-7; possible D gene TRBD1, 6 bases. CDR1 is MDHEN and CDR2 is SYDVKM in the germline V gene. V was shortened by 3 bases and J by 12 bases, with 21 bases between the two germline ends. This CDR3 is 14 amino acids long. In nucleotides, the CDR3 is TGTGCCAGCAGTTTCGGACAGATAGTCTACGAGGGGTACTTC. This sequence encodes CASSFGQIVYEGYF. Looking up the rest from reference TRBV28 and TRBJ2-7 gives the full variable domain: DVKVTQSSRYLVKRTGEKVFLECVQDMDHENMFWYRQDPGLGLRLIYFSYDVKMKEKGDIPEGYSVSREKKERFSLILESASTNQTSMYLCASSFGQIVYEGYFGPGTRLTVT.

The chain combines TRBV19 with TRBJ2-7, with 10 bases lining up with TRBD1. Losses at the gene ends were 3 bases for V and 2 bases for J; bases not matched to a gene: 7. The CDR3 has 16 residues. From germline, CDR1 is LNHDA and CDR2 SQIVND (reference sequence). The CDR3 here is CASSIQGTGVTYEQYF. The DNA for the CDR3 is TGTGCCAGTAGTATCCAAGGGACAGGGGTTACCTACGAGCAGTACTTC.

This clone was detected only once. This chain connects TRBV27 to TRBJ2-1, with TRBD2 matching 9 bases. Germline V CDR1 and CDR2: MNHEY, SMNVEV (reference sequence). V dropped 5 bases and J dropped 6; count of bases not matched to a gene: 5. The CDR3 consists of 14 residues. This CDR3 is CASSGAGGLNEQFF. In DNA form, the CDR3 reads TGTGCCAGCAGTGGGGCGGGAGGGCTCAATGAGCAGTTCTTC.

This clone showed up just once. The rearrangement joins TRBV10-2 to TRBJ1-2; 9 nucleotides line up with TRBD1. This CDR3 has 11 residues. The V segment lost 8 bases and the J segment 5 bases; nucleotides outside the gene matches: 0. Germline assignment: CDR1 WSHSY and CDR2 SAAADI. The CDR3 loop reads CASGTGYGYTF. As DNA, the CDR3 is TGCGCCAGCGGGACAGGGTATGGCTACACCTTC.

The J gene is TRBJ1-1, the V gene TRBV19, with 9 bases fitting TRBD1. CDR1 and CDR2 (germline): LNHDA, SQIVND (reference sequence). J lost 1 base, V lost 7 bases, and 7 bases had no gene match. The CDR3 sequence is 15 residues long. CDR3 bases: TGTGCCAGTACCCCCGGGACAGGGACGAACACTGAAGCTTTCTTT. Translating it yields CASTPGTGTNTEAFF.

The rearrangement links TRBV7-9 to TRBJ1-2, with a possible D match to TRBD1 (6 bases). CDR3 length: 12 residues. Germline V lookup: CDR1 SEHNR, CDR2 FQNEAQ (reference sequence). The ends were cut back, 3 bases at V and 12 bases at J, with 14 bases in the middle. This CDR3 is CASSFTGKGDTF. The CDR3 DNA reads TGTGCCAGCAGCTTCACAGGGAAGGGAGACACCTTC.

The rearrangement joins TRBV2 to TRBJ2-2, with TRBD1 matching over 7 bases. The junction had 5 bases not matched to a gene; V was cut back by 3 bases and J by 1 base. From germline, CDR1 is SNHLY and CDR2 FYNNEI. CDR3 length: 16 residues. CDR3 sequence: CASSDQGGLNTGELFF. The DNA of the CDR3 is TGTGCCAGCAGTGATCAAGGGGGCTTGAACACCGGGGAGCTGTTTTTT. The full variable domain, its missing parts supplied by reference TRBV2 and TRBJ2-2, is EPEVTQTPSHQVTQMGQEVILRCVPISNHLYFYWYRQILGQKVEFLVSFYNNEISEKSEIFDDQFSVERPDGSNFTLKIRSTKLEDSAMYFCASSDQGGLNTGELFFGEGSRLTVL.

The rearrangement links TRBV2 to TRBJ1-2, with a possible D match to TRBD1 (6 bases). The CDR3 sequence is 15 residues long. Germline CDR1 reads SNHLY; CDR2 reads FYNNEI. V was shortened by 0 bases and J by 2 bases, with 10 bases between the two germline ends. The chain's CDR3 is CASSEARTVNYGYTF. CDR3 nucleotide sequence: TGTGCCAGCAGTGAAGCCAGGACAGTAAACTATGGCTACACCTTC.

As concerns this clone: This is likely a read error, given that the CDR3 carries no conserved phenylalanine or tryptophan at its end. The limits of the CDR3 on the DNA are not certain, so only TCRdb's listed CDR3 is given. The chain has TRBV6-4 and TRBJ1-2. Germline CDR1 and CDR2: MRHNA and SNTAGT. The CDR3 is 8 residues long, counting both termini. The CDR3 is CASSVIFE.

The chain uses TRBV5-1 and TRBJ2-1; D may be TRBD2 (5 bases). Trimming shortened V by 0 bases and J by 8 bases, and 12 bases separated the two germline ends. Germline values: CDR1 SGHRS, CDR2 YFSETQ. The CDR3 contains 14 residues. The CDR3, as DNA: TGCGCCAGCAGCTTGGATCCGGGAACCGATGAGCAGTTCTTC. It codes for CASSLDPGTDEQFF.

The J gene is TRBJ1-4, the V gene TRBV7-6; D unresolved. The CDR3 loop spans 16 amino acids. The germline V gene encodes CDR1 SGHVS and CDR2 FNYEAQ. V lost 1 base to trimming and J lost 3 bases, with 12 bases between them. The CDR3 coding sequence is TGTGCCAGCAGCTTAGGAGTTGCCAAGTCTAATGAAAAACTGTTTTTT. Encoded protein: CASSLGVAKSNEKLFF.

The CDR3 reads CAWSQVRETQYF. CDR3 DNA: TGTGCCTGGAGTCAGGTTCGGGAGACCCAGTACTTC. The V and J genes are TRBV30 and TRBJ2-5, with D hard to call. Trimming removed 2 bases at V and 5 bases at J, with 9 bases between. The CDR3 loop spans 12 amino acids. Germline V gene lookup returns CDR1 GTSNPN and CDR2 SVGIG (reference sequence).

This clone was picked up one time. The V call is TRBV30, the J call TRBJ1-1, with a tentative D call TRBD1 (5 bases). The CDR3 loop spans 14 amino acids. V shed 0 bases and J shed 1 base, with 9 bases lying between them. Per germline, CDR1 GTSNPN and CDR2 SVGIG (reference sequence). CDR3 coding DNA: TGTGCCTGGAGTGTAGGGACTACGAACACTGAAGCTTTCTTT. This encodes CAWSVGTTNTEAFF.

The gene calls are TRBV28 and TRBJ2-1; tentatively, D is TRBD2 (6 bases). In germline, CDR1 is MDHEN, CDR2 SYDVKM. The CDR3 runs to 12 residues. The V end lost 4 bases, the J end lost 7 bases, and 8 bases lay between the germline ends. CDR3 in DNA: TGTGCCAGCAGTTGGGCGGGGAATGAGCAGTTCTTC. This encodes CASSWAGNEQFF.